Presented here are 6 T cell receptor beta chains from one specimen sequenced in a study of blood T cell repertoires in COVID-19. Profiled with immunoSEQ multiplex PCR; TCRdb holds only in-frame clones, not every one. The sample yields fewer than 250,000 clones, roughly 80% seen once. The source material was peripheral blood. The receptors stem from a woman between 70 and 85 years old with active or convalescent COVID-19.

The count of this clone is one. This chain joins TRBV28 and TRBJ2-7; unclear D gene. The CDR3 is 15 amino acids. Trimming cost V 6 bases and J 4 bases, with 19 bases left between them. CDR1 is MDHEN and CDR2 is SYDVKM in the germline V gene. CDR3 residues: CASSSWSQYSYEQYF. CDR3 DNA: TGTGCCAGCAGCTCCTGGTCACAATACAGTTACGAGCAGTACTTC.

This rearrangement joins TRBV5-1 to TRBJ1-1; perhaps TRBD1 as D (6 bases). Between the trimmed V and J ends, which lost 4 bases and 0 bases, there was a span of 16 bases. Germline values: CDR1 SGHRS, CDR2 YFSETQ. CDR3 length: 16 amino acids. The DNA for the CDR3 is TGCGCCAGCAGCCTCACACGGGACACCCTGAACACTGAAGCTTTCTTT. This sequence encodes CASSLTRDTLNTEAFF. Using reference TRBV5-1 and TRBJ1-1 for the parts outside the CDR3, the full variable domain is KAGVTQTPRYLIKTRGQQVTLSCSPISGHRSVSWYQQTPGQGLQFLFEYFSETQRNKGNFPGRFSGRQFSNSRSEMNVSTLELGDSALYLCASSLTRDTLNTEAFFGQGTRLTVV.

The table lists this clone with a few counts. CDR3 nucleotide sequence: TGTGCCAGCAGCTTAAGGGGTCACTACTCCTACGAGCAGTACTTC. It translates to CASSLRGHYSYEQYF. The chain recombines TRBV11-2 with TRBJ2-7; a possible D gene is TRBD1 (5 bases). Germline values: CDR1 SGHAT, CDR2 FQNNGV. The ends were cut back, 2 bases at V and 0 bases at J, with 11 bases in the middle. The length of the CDR3 is 15 residues.

J is TRBJ1-1 and V is TRBV5-4; 7 nucleotides line up with TRBD1. The germline CDR1 and CDR2 sequences are SGHNT and YYREEE (reference sequence). J gave up 3 bases and V 2 bases, and 4 bases lay outside the gene matches. The CDR3 consists of 14 residues. CDR3 sequence reads: CASSLSRGYTEAFF. Written as DNA, the CDR3 is TGTGCCAGCAGCTTAAGCAGGGGGTACACTGAAGCTTTCTTT.

The chain's CDR3 is CASSPQGTGIQYF. DNA of the CDR3: TGTGCCAGCAGCCCGCAGGGGACAGGGATTCAGTACTTC. V is TRBV7-2 and J is TRBJ2-4; 9 nucleotides line up with TRBD1. This CDR3 spans 13 amino acids. The germline gives CDR1 SGHTA, CDR2 FQGNSA. V lost 5 bases and J lost 10; bases outside the gene matches: 6.

The rearrangement uses TRBV3-1 (or the pseudogene TRBV3-2) and TRBJ2-3; 7 nucleotides match TRBD2. The CDR3 extends over 17 amino acids. The germline V gene has CDR1 LGHDT and CDR2 YNNKEL (reference sequence). Trimming at V came to 4 bases and at J to 1 base, leaving 11 bases not matched to a gene. CDR3 DNA: TGTGCCAGCAGCCCGCGACCATGGGGGGGTGGCACAGATACGCAGTATTTT. This gives the protein CASSPRPWGGGTDTQYF.